The 10 T cell receptor beta chains presented below share a single source sample, sequenced in a study of CD8 T cells in ankylosing spondylitis. TCRdb itself ran the 5' RACE reads through MiXCR, one entry per CDR3 protein. The top ten clones hold around 28% of a sample with about 24,000 distinct CDR3 sequences, less than 20% of them seen once. The specimen sequenced was blood. These TCRs come from a male donor with ankylosing spondylitis or in good health (not recorded which).

Sample share makes this clonotype medium-sized (0.01 to 0.1%). The chain combines TRBV4-3 with TRBJ2-2; D perhaps matches TRBD1 (5 bases). The length of the CDR3 is 14 residues. The germline V gene encodes CDR1 LGHNA and CDR2 YSLEER. Trimming took 3 bases from V and 4 from J, leaving 9 bases between them. DNA of the CDR3: TGCGCCAGCAGCCATGACAGATTCACCGGGGAGCTGTTTTTT. Amino acids: CASSHDRFTGELFF.

This chain uses TRBV20-1 with TRBJ2-7, with D perhaps matching TRBD2 (5 bases). V lost 3 bases and J lost 1, with 10 bases in between. The CDR3 sequence is 13 residues long. Germline-derived CDR1 and CDR2 are DFQATT and SNEGSKA (reference sequence). As DNA, the CDR3 is TGCAGTGCTAGTTCCGGGAATTCCTACGAGCAGTACGTC. This codes for CSASSGNSYEQYV.

The chain has TRBV12-3 or TRBV12-4 and TRBJ2-5, with a weak D call TRBD1 (6 bases). V lost 1 base to trimming and J lost 9 bases, with 12 bases between them. CDR3 length: 13 residues. The CDR3 DNA reads as TGTGCCAGCAGTTTAGACAGGGTTTGGGCCCAGTACTTC. Amino acids: CASSLDRVWAQYF.

In its sample, this clonotype is medium-sized (0.01 to 0.1%). CDR3 sequence (DNA): TGTGCCAGCAGTCCCGGGACTAGCGGCTACAATGAGCAGTTCTTC. This encodes CASSPGTSGYNEQFF. The chain has TRBV7-9 and TRBJ2-1; 11 nucleotides line up with TRBD2. CDR3 length equals 15 residues. The V segment lost 6 bases and the J segment 3 bases; nucleotides outside the gene matches: 4. Germline assignment: CDR1 SEHNR and CDR2 FQNEAQ (reference sequence).

This clonotype was observed at least ten times. J is TRBJ2-2 and V is TRBV5-1, with D perhaps TRBD1 (6 bases). CDR1 SGHRS and CDR2 YFSETQ come from the germline V gene. With 3 bases removed from V and 0 bases from J, the gap between germline ends came to 12 bases. The CDR3 loop spans 16 amino acids. The CDR3 sequence: CASSWGQLANTGELFF. Written as DNA, the CDR3 is TGCGCCAGCAGCTGGGGACAACTCGCGAACACCGGGGAGCTGTTTTTT.

This clonotype has at least ten counts. This chain uses TRBV29-1 with TRBJ1-2, with D hard to call. Germline CDR1 SQVTM, CDR2 ANQGSEA. The CDR3 length is 13 residues. V dropped 4 bases and J dropped 1 base, with 10 bases sitting between them. CDR3 bases: TGCAGCGTTGGTCAGGACGATAACTATGGCTACACCTTC. Translation gives CSVGQDDNYGYTF.

This clonotype was counted between two and nine times. The CDR3: CASSAKGPNYGYTF. The CDR3 DNA follows: TGTGCCAGCAGCGCAAAAGGACCCAACTATGGCTACACCTTC. The chain combines TRBV7-2 with TRBJ1-2, with no clear D. Germline V gene sequence: CDR1 SGHTA, CDR2 FQGNSA. V lost 5 bases and J lost 2, with 12 bases in between. This CDR3 contains 14 residues.

This clonotype was counted ten times or more. The CDR3 DNA sequence: TGCAGCGTTGTGGAGGGGTCCCTCTACAATGAGCAGTTCTTC. This translates into CSVVEGSLYNEQFF. V gene TRBV29-1 combines with J gene TRBJ2-1; tentative D call: TRBD2 (6 bases). The germline V and J ends were trimmed by 4 bases and 3 bases, with 13 bases remaining between them. CDR3 size: 14 residues. Germline CDR1 is SQVTM and CDR2 is ANQGSEA.

The chain recombines TRBV12-3 or TRBV12-4 with TRBJ1-5; 12 bases line up with TRBD1. The CDR3 consists of 15 residues. The V gene end was trimmed by 7 bases and the J gene end by 3 bases; junction bases not matched to a gene: 4. The DNA for the CDR3 is TGTGCCAGCACAGGGGGACAGGGGGCCAATCAGCCCCAGCATTTT. This translates into CASTGGQGANQPQHF.

This chain links TRBV11-2 with TRBJ2-1, with 12 bases aligning to TRBD2. Germline V gene data show CDR1 as SGHAT and CDR2 as FQNNGV. V gave up 3 bases and J gave up 0 bases; unmatched junction bases: 9. This CDR3 is built from 19 residues. The CDR3 here is CASSLGRTSGDSSYNEQFF. The CDR3 DNA reads TGTGCCAGCAGCTTGGGCAGGACTAGCGGGGATAGCTCCTACAATGAGCAGTTCTTC.